This TCR beta chain is from a study of blood T cell repertoires in COVID-19. Study-level information: PBMCs, B-cell-depleted T cells, or T cells provided the cDNA or gDNA that made up the material.

The CDR3 runs 15 residues. The V gene's germline CDR1 is SGHTA and CDR2 FQGNSA. Losses at the gene ends were 5 bases for V and 2 bases for J; bases not matched to a gene: 4. Authors' processing steps: Nucleated cell counts were estimated from reference gene primer amplification. Assay: immunoSEQ multiplex PCR; the TCRdb copy retains only in-frame clones and omits some. V, J and clone size were drawn from that table, and D and trimming were deduced from the DNA. Among about 300,000 clones listed, over 75% were seen once. Cohorts were assigned according to the clinical history that participants reported. In Cohort 3, a recovered donor had either two negative PCRs, clearance, or symptom resolution.

The receptor was isolated from a young woman who had recovered from COVID-19. The J gene is TRBJ2-7, the V gene TRBV7-2; 12 bases are a match to TRBD2. The specimen sequenced was PBMCs or T cells enriched from blood (not recorded which). CDR3 sequence: CASSQWTSGTYEQYF. In DNA form, the CDR3 reads TGTGCCAGCAGCCAGTGGACTAGCGGGACCTACGAGCAGTACTTC.